This TCR beta chain derives from a study of blood T cell repertoires in COVID-19. CDR1 is MNHEY, CDR2 SMNVEV, per germline (reference sequence). The CDR3 extends over 13 amino acids. Trimming removed 1 base at V and 5 bases at J, with 8 bases between. Assay: immunoSEQ multiplex PCR; the TCRdb copy retains only in-frame clones and omits some. The table includes 250,000 to 350,000 clones, approximately 85% detected once. The sequence came from a woman aged 45-65 years with acute or convalescent COVID-19. The chain carries TRBV27 and TRBJ1-1; D gene unclear. Sequencing used peripheral blood. CDR3 protein: CASSLLGETEAFF. The CDR3 DNA follows: TGTGCCAGCAGTTTATTGGGAGAGACTGAAGCTTTCTTT.